Only a few counts were recorded for the clone carrying this T cell receptor (beta chain). Its antigen is still unknown. These data belong to a study of identical twins. V dropped 6 bases and J dropped 0 bases, with 28 bases sitting between them. The length of the CDR3 is 19 residues. The germline gives CDR1 DFQATT, CDR2 SNEGSKA (reference sequence). Study results and caveats: Alpha sequences that were out-of-frame and twin-shared showed an excess of low generation probability. These conclusions were based on statistical analysis (cross-sectional, not following the same donors). Cord blood's abundant beta clonotypes had fewer insertions, unlike memory repertoires. Less excess twin sharing appeared in beta out-of-frame sequences.

A single record per CDR3 protein comes from TCRdb applying MiXCR to the 5' RACE reads. The sample yields around 200,000 distinct CDR3 sequences, roughly a tenth seen once. The receptor was isolated from a woman between 18 and 29 years old in good health. The chain is built from TRBV20-1 and TRBJ2-3, with D perhaps given as TRBD1 or TRBD2 (5 bases each). Sample: memory (CD45RO+) T cells sorted from blood. This CDR3 is CSAPPAGLSTQASTDTQYF. The DNA of the CDR3 is TGCAGTGCCCCCCCTGCTGGACTCAGTACACAGGCAAGCACAGATACGCAGTATTTT.